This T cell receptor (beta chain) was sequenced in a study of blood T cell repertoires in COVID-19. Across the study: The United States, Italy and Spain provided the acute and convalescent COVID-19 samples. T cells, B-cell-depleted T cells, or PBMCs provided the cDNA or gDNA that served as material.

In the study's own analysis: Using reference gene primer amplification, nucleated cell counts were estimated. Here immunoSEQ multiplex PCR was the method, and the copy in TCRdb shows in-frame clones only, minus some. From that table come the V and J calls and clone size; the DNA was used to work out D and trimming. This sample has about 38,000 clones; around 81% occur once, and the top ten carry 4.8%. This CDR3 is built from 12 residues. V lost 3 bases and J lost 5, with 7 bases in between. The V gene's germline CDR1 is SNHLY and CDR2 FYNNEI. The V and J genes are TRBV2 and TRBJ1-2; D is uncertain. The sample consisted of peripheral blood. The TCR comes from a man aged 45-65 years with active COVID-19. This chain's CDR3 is CASSEFTYGYTF. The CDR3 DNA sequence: TGTGCCAGCAGTGAGTTTACATATGGCTACACCTTC.